Each of the 8 T cell receptor beta chains below was sequenced from the same sample in a study of blood T cell repertoires in COVID-19. The assay was immunoSEQ multiplex PCR, and TCRdb's table has in-frame clones only and misses some. The sample shows approximately 220,000 clones, 85% of them seen only once. Sequencing used PBMCs or T cells enriched from blood (not recorded which). All receptors derive from a middle-aged man who had recovered from COVID-19.

This clone appeared once. The chain couples TRBV7-9 to TRBJ1-4, with D perhaps TRBD1 (6 bases). V gave up 3 bases and J gave up 2 bases, with 16 bases separating them. The CDR3 is 17 amino acids. Looked up from germline, CDR1 is SEHNR and CDR2 is FQNEAQ (reference sequence). CDR3 protein: CASSLAAGAGTNEKLFF. The CDR3 nucleotides read TGTGCCAGCAGCTTGGCAGCGGGGGCAGGTACTAATGAAAAACTGTTTTTT. Filled out from reference TRBV7-9 and TRBJ1-4, the complete variable domain reads DTGVSQNPRHKITKRGQNVTFRCDPISEHNRLYWYRQTLGQGPEFLTYFQNEAQLEKSRLLSDRFSAERPKGSFSTLEIQRTEQGDSAMYLCASSLAAGAGTNEKLFFGSGTQLSVL.

The CDR3 DNA reads as TGTGCCAGCAGTGAACGTCGGGGGGCCTATGGCTACACCTTC. The encoded protein is CASSERRGAYGYTF. This chain links TRBV6-1 with TRBJ1-2; a possible D gene is TRBD1 (6 bases). The V end was cut by 2 bases, the J end by 4 bases, with 11 bases between. There are 14 residues in the CDR3. The germline V gene encodes CDR1 MNHNS and CDR2 SASEGT.

The V call is TRBV6-5, the J call TRBJ2-7; maybe TRBD1 (6 bases). The germline V gene has CDR1 MNHEY and CDR2 SVGAGI. The CDR3 has 13 amino acids. The ends were cut back, 2 bases at V and 3 bases at J, with 8 bases in the middle. Written as DNA, the CDR3 is TGTGCCAGCAGTTACAGGGACAACTACGAGCAGTACTTC. This gives the protein CASSYRDNYEQYF.

The V gene is TRBV19, the J gene TRBJ2-7, with a tentative D call TRBD1 (6 bases). CDR1 is LNHDA, CDR2 SQIVND, per germline (reference sequence). The germline V and J ends were trimmed by 5 bases and 5 bases, with 10 bases remaining between them. The CDR3 extends over 12 amino acids. In DNA form, the CDR3 reads TGTGCCAGTAGTGTAGGACAGAACGAGCAGTACTTC. Its translation: CASSVGQNEQYF.

V gene TRBV7-8 combines with J gene TRBJ1-3, with a possible D match to TRBD1 (6 bases). Looked up from germline, CDR1 is SGHVS and CDR2 is FQNEAQ. The CDR3 has 16 amino acids. Trimming cost V 1 base and J 0 bases, with 10 bases left between them. The CDR3 is CASSLGTAVSGNTIYF. The CDR3 region has the DNA TGTGCCAGCAGCTTAGGGACAGCCGTCTCTGGAAACACCATATATTTT. The full variable domain, completed using reference TRBV7-8 and TRBJ1-3, is GAGVSQSPRYKVAKRGQDVALRCDPISGHVSLFWYQQALGQGPEFLTYFQNEAQLDKSGLPSDRFFAERPEGSVSTLKIQRTQQEDSAVYLCASSLGTAVSGNTIYFGEGSWLTVV.

This chain connects TRBV6-5 to TRBJ1-1; D unresolved. The germline V and J ends were trimmed by 7 bases and 2 bases, with 5 bases remaining between them. Germline V CDR1 and CDR2: MNHEY, SVGAGI. This CDR3 comprises 11 residues. CDR3 DNA: TGTGCCAGCACCACTAACACTGAAGCTTTCTTT. Its translation: CASTTNTEAFF.

The rearrangement joins TRBV5-1 to TRBJ2-1, with D possibly being TRBD2 (6 bases). The CDR3 is 16 residues long. Trimming removed 0 bases from V and 1 base from J, with 11 bases in between. Germline values: CDR1 SGHRS, CDR2 YFSETQ. CDR3 amino acids: CASSLAEAGSYNEQFF. CDR3 nucleotides: TGCGCCAGCAGCTTGGCCGAGGCGGGATCCTACAATGAGCAGTTCTTC. The full variable domain, with the rest looked up from reference TRBV5-1 and TRBJ2-1, is KAGVTQTPRYLIKTRGQQVTLSCSPISGHRSVSWYQQTPGQGLQFLFEYFSETQRNKGNFPGRFSGRQFSNSRSEMNVSTLELGDSALYLCASSLAEAGSYNEQFFGPGTRLTVL.

The chain combines TRBV7-2 with TRBJ1-5; TRBD1 matches at 7 bases. V dropped 1 base and J dropped 7; count of bases not matched to a gene: 7. The CDR3 has 15 residues. Germline CDR1 is SGHTA and CDR2 is FQGNSA. The CDR3 is CASSLGAGGEQPQHF. For the CDR3, the DNA is TGTGCCAGCAGCTTAGGAGCAGGGGGTGAACAGCCCCAGCATTTT.